The 25 T cell receptor beta chains presented below share a single source sample, sequenced in a study of blood T cell repertoires in COVID-19. Libraries were prepared by immunoSEQ multiplex PCR; TCRdb keeps only in-frame clonotypes and omits some of them. The sample lists tens of thousands of clones, over 90% occurring once. Source material: peripheral blood. These receptors were taken from a man between 60 and 75 years old with active or convalescent COVID-19.

The rearrangement joins TRBV28 to TRBJ2-2; 11 nucleotides align to TRBD2. The CDR3 covers 15 residues. Trimming at V came to 5 bases and at J to 5 bases, leaving 4 bases not matched to a gene. The germline V gene has CDR1 MDHEN and CDR2 SYDVKM. Here the CDR3 DNA reads TGTGCCAGCAGTACCCTAGCGGGAGGAACCGGGGAGCTGTTTTTT. Encoded protein: CASSTLAGGTGELFF.

The V and J genes are TRBV5-1 and TRBJ1-6, with a possible D match to TRBD1 (5 bases). Germline V gene sequence: CDR1 SGHRS, CDR2 YFSETQ. The CDR3 is 15 residues long. The V end was cut by 7 bases, the J end by 2 bases, with 13 bases between. CDR3 loop: CASGKDNAYNSPLHF. DNA of the CDR3: TGCGCCAGCGGGAAGGACAACGCCTATAATTCACCCCTCCACTTT.

The chain couples TRBV4-1 to TRBJ1-1, with 7 nucleotides matching TRBD1. V was pared by 0 bases and J by 5 bases, with 12 bases of the junction left unmatched. The CDR3 is 17 amino acids. The germline CDR1 and CDR2 sequences are MGHRA and YSYEKL. This chain's CDR3 is CASSQDRGTAGGTEAFF. The DNA of the CDR3 is TGCGCCAGCAGCCAAGATCGTGGGACAGCGGGGGGTACTGAAGCTTTCTTT.

The rearrangement links TRBV12-3 or TRBV12-4 to TRBJ1-1, with TRBD1 as a possible D gene (6 bases). V was trimmed by 2 bases and J by 7 bases, leaving 11 bases between them. The CDR3 loop spans 13 amino acids. In DNA, the CDR3 is TGTGCCAGCAGTTTACGACAGGTCCGTGAAGCTTTCTTT. Protein sequence: CASSLRQVREAFF.

In its sample, this clone was seen once. The chain couples TRBV7-9 to TRBJ1-5; possible D gene TRBD1, 6 bases. V lost 4 bases to trimming and J lost 4 bases, with 8 bases between them. Germline V gene data show CDR1 as SEHNR and CDR2 as FQNEAQ (reference sequence). The CDR3 runs to 13 residues. The CDR3 reads CASSSQGNQPQHF. DNA for the CDR3: TGTGCCAGCAGCTCGCAGGGGAATCAGCCCCAGCATTTT.

DNA for the CDR3: TGTGCCAGCAGCCTGACAGGGGGGGAGACCCAGTACTTC. Its protein product is CASSLTGGETQYF. This rearrangement joins TRBV5-6 to TRBJ2-5; 9 nucleotides line up with TRBD1. The CDR3 length is 13 residues. After removal of 4 bases from V and 5 bases from J, the junction contained 3 bases not matched to a gene. Germline values: CDR1 SGHDT, CDR2 YYEEEE. Together with reference TRBV5-6 and TRBJ2-5, the CDR3 gives the full variable domain: DAGVTQSPTHLIKTRGQQVTLRCSPKSGHDTVSWYQQALGQGPQFIFQYYEEEERQRGNFPDRFSGHQFPNYSSELNVNALLLGDSALYLCASSLTGGETQYFGPGTRLLVL.

V gene TRBV4-3 combines with J gene TRBJ1-5; 9 positions match TRBD1. The trim removed 4 bases at V and 7 bases at J, leaving 8 bases unmatched. The germline V gene has CDR1 LGHNA and CDR2 YSLEER. CDR3 length: 15 amino acids. CDR3 residues: CASSRSDRGRQPQHF. CDR3 bases: TGCGCCAGCAGCCGATCGGACAGGGGACGGCAGCCCCAGCATTTT.

The V and J genes are TRBV15 and TRBJ2-5; no definite D call. Germline V gene sequence: CDR1 LNHNV, CDR2 YYDKDF (reference sequence). This CDR3 contains 16 residues. V was clipped by 0 bases and J by 1 base, with 12 bases between them. The CDR3 DNA follows: TGTGCCACCAGCAGAGATTTGAGTGCAGGCCAAGAGACCCAGTACTTC. Residues: CATSRDLSAGQETQYF.

V is TRBV7-3 and J is TRBJ2-1, with a tentative D call TRBD2 (6 bases). The CDR3 sequence is 13 residues long. The V and J ends lost 1 base and 6 bases respectively, with 7 bases between them. The germline V gene has CDR1 SGHTA and CDR2 FQGTGA. The CDR3 DNA is TGTGCCAGCAGCTTAAATAGCGGCAATGAGCAGTTCTTC. As protein: CASSLNSGNEQFF.

The CDR3 loop is CASSPLSSAWAGETQYF. DNA for the CDR3: TGTGCCAGCTCACCCCTGTCTAGCGCCTGGGCGGGGGAGACCCAGTACTTC. This chain joins TRBV18 and TRBJ2-5; tentative D call: TRBD2 (6 bases). V was shortened by 3 bases and J by 5 bases, with 22 bases between the two germline ends. Germline assignment: CDR1 KGHSH and CDR2 LQKENI. The CDR3 extends over 17 amino acids.

The CDR3 nucleotides read TGTGCCAGCTGTGGGCAGGGTAACACTGAAGCTTTCTTT. It codes for CASCGQGNTEAFF. The chain links TRBV2 to TRBJ1-1, with a possible D match to TRBD1 (5 bases). Per germline, CDR1 SNHLY and CDR2 FYNNEI. The CDR3 has 13 residues. Trimming took off 8 bases at V and 2 bases at J, with 12 bases between the two ends. Full variable domain (remainder filled in from reference TRBV2 and TRBJ1-1): EPEVTQTPSHQVTQMGQEVILRCVPISNHLYFYWYRQILGQKVEFLVSFYNNEISEKSEIFDDQFSVERPDGSNFTLKIRSTKLEDSAMYFCASCGQGNTEAFFGQGTRLTVV.

For this clone: The junction shows a germline mismatch at one end, possibly a read error. The rearrangement joins TRBV7-7 to TRBJ2-7; 10 bases line up with TRBD2. Germline lookup yields CDR1 SSHAT and CDR2 FNYEAQ (reference sequence). This CDR3 spans 15 amino acids. The CDR3 loop is CASSAGLAETYEQYF. The DNA of the CDR3 is TGTGCTAGCAGCGCCGGACTAGCGGAGACCTACGAGCAGTACTTC.

The chain is built from TRBV5-4 and TRBJ2-5, with 12 bases lining up with TRBD2. V gave up 4 bases and J gave up 5 bases; unmatched junction bases: 6. CDR1 is SGHNT and CDR2 is YYREEE in the germline V gene (reference sequence). The CDR3 covers 15 residues. This chain's CDR3 is CASSKGLAGGETQYF. CDR3 in DNA: TGTGCCAGCAGCAAGGGACTAGCGGGTGGGGAGACCCAGTACTTC.

V gene TRBV3-1 (or the pseudogene TRBV3-2) combines with J gene TRBJ2-7, with 10 nucleotides matching TRBD2. The CDR3 is 15 amino acids. From germline, CDR1 is LGHDT and CDR2 YNNKEL (reference sequence). Losses at the gene ends were 4 bases for V and 6 bases for J; bases not matched to a gene: 9. This chain's CDR3 is CASSPQAGGPFEQYF. Written as DNA, the CDR3 is TGTGCCAGCAGCCCTCAAGCGGGGGGGCCGTTCGAGCAGTACTTC.

V usage is TRBV2 and J usage is TRBJ2-4; no reliable D call. CDR1 SNHLY and CDR2 FYNNEI come from the germline V gene. Trimming left V 1 base short and J 8 bases short, with 12 bases between. The CDR3 covers 14 residues. The CDR3 DNA follows: TGTGCCAGCAGTGAAGGTCCCGTCTATGACATTCAGTACTTC. Protein sequence: CASSEGPVYDIQYF.

The V gene is TRBV9, the J gene TRBJ1-6; D is unclear. Germline CDR1 and CDR2: SGDLS and YYNGEE. V was trimmed by 1 base and J by 9 bases, leaving 11 bases between them. This CDR3 has 14 amino acids. The chain's CDR3 is CASSVRGLGSPLHF. In DNA, the CDR3 is TGTGCCAGCAGCGTAAGAGGACTCGGTTCACCCCTCCACTTT.

Relative to its sample, this clone is hyperexpanded. The J gene is TRBJ2-7, the V gene TRBV19, with 9 bases fitting TRBD2. The CDR3 is 14 amino acids. V dropped 5 bases and J dropped 4; count of bases not matched to a gene: 6. The germline V gene encodes CDR1 LNHDA and CDR2 SQIVND (reference sequence). The CDR3, as DNA: TGTGCCAGTAGTTTCGCGGGAGGGCCTTACGAGCAGTACTTC. This encodes CASSFAGGPYEQYF.

This clone was seen more than once but under ten times. The DNA for the CDR3 is TGTGCCAGCAGCTTGGCGGCAGGGCGGAAGACCCAGTACTTC. This encodes CASSLAAGRKTQYF. The gene calls are TRBV5-6 and TRBJ2-5, with D perhaps TRBD1 (5 bases). Germline V gene data show CDR1 as SGHDT and CDR2 as YYEEEE. V was clipped by 0 bases and J by 6 bases, with 12 bases between them. The length of the CDR3 is 14 residues.

The chain is built from TRBV29-1 and TRBJ1-1; 12 bases match TRBD1. The CDR3 spans 16 residues. Germline CDR1 reads SQVTM; CDR2 reads ANQGSEA. V lost 6 bases, J lost 4 bases, and 12 bases stayed unmatched. The CDR3 protein is CSVTVGGQGAGTEAFF. CDR3 DNA: TGCAGCGTAACGGTGGGGGGACAGGGGGCAGGCACTGAAGCTTTCTTT.

This sequence joins TRBV6-6 and TRBJ1-1; D gene ambiguous. CDR1 and CDR2 (germline): MNHNY, SVGAGI (reference sequence). Trimming took 6 bases from V and 3 from J, leaving 20 bases between them. CDR3 length: 16 residues. The CDR3, as DNA: TGTGCCAGCAGCCCCTCCGAGGGAAGGATTTACACTGAAGCTTTCTTT. Translation gives CASSPSEGRIYTEAFF.

The CDR3 protein is CASSINVRGGEAFF. For the CDR3, the DNA is TGTGCCAGTAGTATAAACGTGAGGGGAGGCGAAGCTTTCTTT. The chain joins TRBV19 to TRBJ1-1; TRBD1 might be the D (5 bases). Germline V lookup: CDR1 LNHDA, CDR2 SQIVND (reference sequence). This CDR3 contains 14 residues. The V gene lost 2 bases and the J gene lost 8 bases, with 15 bases spanning the gap.

A few counts support this clone. CDR3 sequence reads: CSAWDSYTGELFF. The CDR3 DNA reads TGCAGCGCCTGGGACAGTTACACCGGGGAGCTGTTTTTT. V gene TRBV29-1 combines with J gene TRBJ2-2; TRBD1 agrees at 7 bases. V lost 7 bases, J lost 3 bases, and 5 bases stayed unmatched. Per germline, CDR1 SQVTM and CDR2 ANQGSEA. This CDR3 contains 13 residues.

This clone was found once. The chain couples TRBV6-1 to TRBJ2-3, with D perhaps matching TRBD2 (6 bases). V was pared by 0 bases and J by 3 bases, with 13 bases between. This CDR3 is built from 16 residues. Germline loops: CDR1 MNHNS, CDR2 SASEGT. The CDR3 nucleotides read TGTGCCAGCAGTGAAGCCCTCGGGAGTGTAACAGATACGCAGTATTTT. This sequence encodes CASSEALGSVTDTQYF.

The V and J genes are TRBV15 and TRBJ2-7, with D perhaps matching TRBD1 (6 bases). This CDR3 is built from 11 residues. Germline V gives CDR1 LNHNV, CDR2 YYDKDF (reference sequence). Trimming pared 3 bases from V and 8 bases from J, leaving 8 bases between. The CDR3 DNA reads TGTGCCACCAGCAGCCGGGACAAGCAGTACTTC. Amino acid sequence: CATSSRDKQYF.

This chain links TRBV19 with TRBJ1-3, with D unresolved. The germline gives CDR1 LNHDA, CDR2 SQIVND (reference sequence). This CDR3 spans 14 amino acids. V was cut by 3 bases and J by 0 bases, with 6 bases left in between. In DNA form, the CDR3 reads TGTGCCAGTAGTATCCGGAGCTCTGGAAACACCATATATTTT. This sequence encodes CASSIRSSGNTIYF. The entire variable domain, with the rest obtained from reference TRBV19 and TRBJ1-3, is as follows: DGGITQSPKYLFRKEGQNVTLSCEQNLNHDAMYWYRQDPGQGLRLIYYSQIVNDFQKGDIAEGYSVSREKKESFPLTVTSAQKNPTAFYLCASSIRSSGNTIYFGEGSWLTVV.